This T cell receptor beta chain was profiled in a study of T cells in Graves' hyperthyroidism and ophthalmopathy. The sample holds many counts of this clonotype. Germline V lookup: CDR1 MDHEN, CDR2 SYDVKM. The CDR3 extends over 14 amino acids. V dropped 8 bases and J dropped 7 bases, with 18 bases sitting between them. The blood sample dates from first hyperthyroidism diagnosis, preceding any ophthalmopathy symptoms. From RNA transcripts, TCR beta CDR3 regions were amplified. The HTBI primer set was used in a first-round RT-PCR of the TCR CDR3. Using its own MiXCR run on the multiplex PCR reads, TCRdb lists one record per CDR3 protein. The sample comprises 550,000 to 650,000 distinct CDR3 sequences, 11% to 15% of which are singletons, and roughly 5.7% rests with the top ten.

What was sequenced was blood. The V and J genes are TRBV28 and TRBJ1-5; D is undetermined. The sequence came from a woman in her twenties or thirties with Graves' hyperthyroidism that later progressed to Graves' ophthalmopathy. CDR3 sequence: CASGLGQGLQPQHF. The CDR3 region has the DNA TGTGCCAGCGGTCTCGGGCAAGGGTTGCAGCCCCAGCATTTT.